Below, 22 T cell receptor beta chains from the same sample are listed, as sequenced in a study of cytomegalovirus exposure and HLA in healthy donors. PCR employed 60 Vbeta and 13 Jbeta primers. Sequencing used immunoSEQ multiplex PCR; TCRdb keeps in-frame clones, though not all of them. This table holds some 44,000 clones. The sample comprised PBMCs. All receptors come from a woman in her 30s in good health and CMV-seronegative.

The gene calls are TRBV6-4 and TRBJ2-2; unclear D gene. Germline V lookup: CDR1 MRHNA, CDR2 SNTAGT. The CDR3 covers 13 residues. Trimming removed 2 bases from V and 3 bases from J, with 4 bases in between. The CDR3 bases are TGTGCCAGCAGTGACGTCTACACCGGGGAGCTGTTTTTT. It encodes CASSDVYTGELFF.

This chain connects TRBV18 to TRBJ2-5, with 7 bases fitting TRBD1. V was clipped by 0 bases and J by 0 bases; unmatched bases: 4. Germline lookup yields CDR1 KGHSH and CDR2 LQKENI. This CDR3 is 16 amino acids long. The CDR3 bases are TGTGCCAGCTCACCACCCCCCGGGACAGACCAAGAGACCCAGTACTTC. This translates into CASSPPPGTDQETQYF.

V usage is TRBV6-1 and J usage is TRBJ2-7; 8 bases are shared with TRBD1. Germline V gene sequence: CDR1 MNHNS, CDR2 SASEGT. This CDR3 spans 16 amino acids. Trimming took 2 bases from V and 2 from J; bases not matched to a gene: 8. CDR3 bases: TGTGCCAGCAGTGAATCGGGCAGGGGGCCTCCCTACGAGCAGTACTTC. This encodes CASSESGRGPPYEQYF.

The chain uses TRBV19 and TRBJ2-7, with a weak D call TRBD1 (6 bases). V was trimmed by 0 bases and J by 2 bases, leaving 14 bases between them. Germline-derived CDR1 and CDR2 are LNHDA and SQIVND (reference sequence). CDR3 length: 16 amino acids. The CDR3: CASSIDATGATYEQYF. CDR3 sequence (DNA): TGTGCCAGTAGTATAGATGCGACAGGAGCAACCTACGAGCAGTACTTC.

The chain recombines TRBV5-1 with TRBJ2-5; TRBD2 matches at 8 bases. Germline V gene sequence: CDR1 SGHRS, CDR2 YFSETQ. The CDR3 covers 16 residues. J lost 5 bases, V lost 0 bases, and 9 bases had no gene match. This CDR3 is CASSLGRGGRMETQYF. Written as DNA, the CDR3 is TGCGCCAGCAGCTTGGGGCGCGGGGGGCGTATGGAGACCCAGTACTTC.

The rearrangement joins TRBV28 to TRBJ2-2; 9 positions agree with TRBD2. The CDR3 has 15 amino acids. V shed 2 bases and J 7 bases; nucleotides not matched to a gene: 5. Germline CDR1 is MDHEN and CDR2 is SYDVKM. Here the CDR3 reads CASSLIAGAVGELFF. CDR3 coding DNA: TGTGCCAGCAGTTTAATAGCGGGAGCGGTCGGGGAGCTGTTTTTT.

The gene calls are TRBV18 and TRBJ1-5; tentatively, D is TRBD1 (6 bases). The V end lost 5 bases, the J end lost 4 bases, and 12 bases lay between the germline ends. The V gene's germline CDR1 is KGHSH and CDR2 LQKENI. CDR3 length equals 14 residues. The CDR3 loop is CASSSQGSNQPQHF. In DNA, the CDR3 is TGTGCCAGCTCATCGCAGGGGTCGAATCAGCCCCAGCATTTT. Looking up the rest from reference TRBV18 and TRBJ1-5 gives the full variable domain: NAGVMQNPRHLVRRRGQEARLRCSPMKGHSHVYWYRQLPEEGLKFMVYLQKENIIDESGMPKERFSAEFPKEGPSILRIQQVVRGDSAAYFCASSSQGSNQPQHFGDGTRLSIL.

The rearrangement uses TRBV30 and TRBJ1-1; 7 bases map to TRBD1. V gave up 4 bases and J gave up 6 bases; unmatched junction bases: 11. Germline V gives CDR1 GTSNPN, CDR2 SVGIG (reference sequence). The CDR3 is 14 residues long. The CDR3 nucleotides read TGTGCCTGGAATCGCCCCGACAGGGCGGCTGAAGCTTTCTTT. Translating gives CAWNRPDRAAEAFF.

The CDR3 DNA sequence: TGTGCCAGCAGCCAGCAGAAGACCCAGTACTTC. It is translated as CASSQQKTQYF. The chain combines TRBV14 with TRBJ2-5; the D is unclear. This CDR3 is built from 11 residues. Germline lookup yields CDR1 SGHDN and CDR2 FVKESK. Trimming took 3 bases from V and 6 from J, leaving 5 bases between them.

The chain carries TRBV6-1 and TRBJ1-4; D is undetermined. This CDR3 contains 13 residues. V was trimmed by 6 bases and J by 4 bases, leaving 9 bases between them. Germline assignment: CDR1 MNHNS and CDR2 SASEGT. The DNA of the CDR3 is TGTGCCAGCAGCCAGGCTATTAATGAAAAACTGTTTTTT. The encoded protein is CASSQAINEKLFF.

The J gene is TRBJ1-4, the V gene TRBV7-9, with TRBD1 identical over 8 bases. CDR3 length: 17 amino acids. From germline, CDR1 is SEHNR and CDR2 FQNEAQ (reference sequence). V was clipped by 6 bases and J by 4 bases; unmatched bases: 13. The CDR3 DNA reads TGTGCCAGCAGAAAAAGGGCAGGGGGCGATGGTAATGAAAAACTGTTTTTT. Its translation is CASRKRAGGDGNEKLFF. The full variable domain, completed using reference TRBV7-9 and TRBJ1-4, is DTGVSQNPRHKITKRGQNVTFRCDPISEHNRLYWYRQTLGQGPEFLTYFQNEAQLEKSRLLSDRFSAERPKGSFSTLEIQRTEQGDSAMYLCASRKRAGGDGNEKLFFGSGTQLSVL.

V usage is TRBV28 and J usage is TRBJ2-5; the D is unclear. CDR3 size: 11 residues. CDR1 and CDR2 (germline): MDHEN, SYDVKM. V was shortened by 5 bases and J by 5 bases, with 6 bases between the two germline ends. CDR3 residues: CASSPPETQYF. CDR3 nucleotide sequence: TGTGCCAGCAGTCCTCCGGAGACCCAGTACTTC.

The chain is built from TRBV6-4 and TRBJ2-3; D is unresolved. Trimming pared 0 bases from V and 0 bases from J, leaving 7 bases between. Germline values: CDR1 MRHNA, CDR2 SNTAGT. The CDR3 runs to 15 residues. For the CDR3, the DNA is TGTGCCAGCAGTGACTCGACCGGGAGCACAGATACGCAGTATTTT. It encodes CASSDSTGSTDTQYF.

The chain recombines TRBV29-1 with TRBJ1-1, with D maybe TRBD1 (5 bases). V was shortened by 4 bases and J by 11 bases, with 14 bases between the two germline ends. Per germline, CDR1 SQVTM and CDR2 ANQGSEA. The CDR3 has 11 residues. This CDR3 is CSVGRGLLAFF. CDR3 in DNA: TGCAGCGTTGGACGGGGGTTGTTGGCTTTCTTT.

The chain links TRBV6-1 to TRBJ1-1; 7 positions agree with TRBD1. Losses at the gene ends were 4 bases for V and 11 bases for J; bases not matched to a gene: 16. Germline CDR1 is MNHNS and CDR2 is SASEGT. The CDR3 runs 15 residues. The CDR3: CASSGDSPGRFKAFF. The CDR3 region has the DNA TGTGCCAGCAGTGGGGACAGCCCGGGAAGGTTTAAGGCTTTCTTT.

The chain uses TRBV5-1 and TRBJ1-4; 7 nucleotides line up with TRBD1. V shed 0 bases, J shed 4 bases, and the junction held 0 bases outside the gene matches. The CDR3 is made up of 14 amino acids. Germline lookup yields CDR1 SGHRS and CDR2 YFSETQ. Here the CDR3 reads CASSLGDSNEKLFF. CDR3 nucleotides: TGCGCCAGCAGCTTGGGGGACAGTAATGAAAAACTGTTTTTT.

The chain carries TRBV7-2 and TRBJ2-7, with 11 nucleotides matching TRBD1. CDR3 length equals 17 residues. The junction had 12 bases not matched to a gene; V was cut back by 2 bases and J by 6 bases. CDR1 and CDR2 from the germline V gene are SGHTA and FQGNSA. CDR3 DNA sequence: TGTGCCAGCAGCTTATGGGACAGGGGGATCCCCGGGGCCGAGCAGTACTTC. Amino acids: CASSLWDRGIPGAEQYF.

This chain connects TRBV5-1 to TRBJ2-5, with TRBD1 identical over 7 bases. This CDR3 has 16 amino acids. Germline V gives CDR1 SGHRS, CDR2 YFSETQ. Trimming cost V 1 base and J 4 bases; bases outside gene matches: 10. The CDR3 sequence is CASSLRGGHLTETQYF. The CDR3 region has the DNA TGCGCCAGCAGCTTGAGAGGGGGCCACCTCACAGAGACCCAGTACTTC.

The gene calls are TRBV18 and TRBJ1-2, with a possible D match to TRBD1 (6 bases). This CDR3 is 15 amino acids long. The germline V gene has CDR1 KGHSH and CDR2 LQKENI. Deletions cut 2 bases from V and 4 bases from J, with 14 bases between. The CDR3 bases are TGTGCCAGCTCACCAAACGTTGACAGGTTCTATGGCTACACCTTC. It translates to CASSPNVDRFYGYTF.

V and J are TRBV27 and TRBJ2-5; TRBD2 aligns across 7 bases. This CDR3 is 12 amino acids long. Losses at the gene ends were 6 bases for V and 6 bases for J; bases not matched to a gene: 4. Germline assignment: CDR1 MNHEY and CDR2 SMNVEV (reference sequence). CDR3 nucleotide sequence: TGTGCCAGCAGGGGAGGGGAGAAGACCCAGTACTTC. Translating it yields CASRGGEKTQYF.

This chain links TRBV9 with TRBJ2-7; tentative D call: TRBD2 (5 bases). From germline, CDR1 is SGDLS and CDR2 YYNGEE. The CDR3 is 14 amino acids. V was shortened by 4 bases and J by 2 bases, with 13 bases between the two germline ends. The CDR3 loop is CASSSRASPYEQYF. CDR3 DNA sequence: TGTGCCAGCAGCTCCCGGGCTAGCCCCTACGAGCAGTACTTC.

The chain couples TRBV30 to TRBJ1-2; no clear D. The CDR3 spans 13 residues. CDR1 GTSNPN and CDR2 SVGIG come from the germline V gene (reference sequence). Deletions cut 8 bases from V and 6 bases from J, with 19 bases between. The CDR3 here is CARGRQTMDGYTF. Written as DNA, the CDR3 is TGTGCCCGGGGAAGGCAGACGATGGATGGCTACACCTTC.